The sequence of this TCR beta chain was determined in a study of CD8 T cells in ankylosing spondylitis. General study points: Typical of ankylosing spondylitis blood, it appeared, was a TCR beta motif of several highly homologous variants. Relatively scarce in peripheral blood, disease-linked clones were CD8+.

V was shortened by 11 bases and J by 4 bases, with 17 bases between the two germline ends. There are 13 residues in the CDR3. TCRdb re-called the 5' RACE reads with MiXCR, one entry per CDR3 protein. The table lists roughly 700,000 distinct CDR3 sequences, around a fifth of them singletons. In this sample, this clonotype turned up a few times. Its antigen is undetermined. The rearrangement links TRBV12-3 or TRBV12-4 to TRBJ1-2, with D possibly being TRBD1 (5 bases). Sequences were obtained from blood, either unsorted or a sorted T cell fraction (not recorded which). The clonotype originates from a male donor with ankylosing spondylitis. The CDR3 DNA is TGTGCCTGCCAGGGCAGGGTGGGCTATGGCTACACCTTC. Amino acid sequence: CACQGRVGYGYTF.